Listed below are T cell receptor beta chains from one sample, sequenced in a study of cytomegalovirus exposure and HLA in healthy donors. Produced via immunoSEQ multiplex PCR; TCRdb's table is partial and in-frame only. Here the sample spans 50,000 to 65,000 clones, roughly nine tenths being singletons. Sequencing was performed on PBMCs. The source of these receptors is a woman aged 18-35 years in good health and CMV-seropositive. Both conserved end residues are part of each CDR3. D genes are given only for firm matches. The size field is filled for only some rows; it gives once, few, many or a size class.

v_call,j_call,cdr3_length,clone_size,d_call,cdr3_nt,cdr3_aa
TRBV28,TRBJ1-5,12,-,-,TGTGCCAGCAGTTTACAGGATTGGCCCCAGCATTTT,CASSLQDWPQHF
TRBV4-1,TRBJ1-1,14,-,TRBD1,TGCGCCAGCAGCCCCACAGGGGGACACACTGAAGCTTTCTTT,CASSPTGGHTEAFF
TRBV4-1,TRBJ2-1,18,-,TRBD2,TGCGCCAGCAGCCGGGGAGCGGGGGGCCCGAGCTCCTACAATGAGCAGTTCTTC,CASSRGAGGPSSYNEQFF
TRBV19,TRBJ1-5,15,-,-,TGTGCCAGTAGTGCACAGGGTGTTTTTGGCCAGCCCCAGCATTTT,CASSAQGVFGQPQHF
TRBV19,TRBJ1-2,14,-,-,TGTGCAACCTCGGGGGGGGCGCGGGGCTATGGCTACACCTTC,CATSGGARGYGYTF
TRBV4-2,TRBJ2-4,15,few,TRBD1,TGTGCCAGCAGCCAAGAGGCCGGGACAGGGAACATTCAGTACTTC,CASSQEAGTGNIQYF
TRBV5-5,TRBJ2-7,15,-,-,TGTGCCAGCAGCTTGGCCGGGTTATCTTACTACGAGCAGTACTTC,CASSLAGLSYYEQYF
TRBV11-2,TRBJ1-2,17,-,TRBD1,TGTGCCAGCAGCCCCGCTGCCAGACAGGGGGTGGACTATGGCTACACCTTC,CASSPAARQGVDYGYTF
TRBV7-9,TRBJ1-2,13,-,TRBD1,TGTGCCAGCACGGAATACAGGGGCTATGGCTACACCTTC,CASTEYRGYGYTF
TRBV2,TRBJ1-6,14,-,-,TGTGCCAGCATCGAAGAAGGGGTAAACTCACCCCTCCACTTT,CASIEEGVNSPLHF
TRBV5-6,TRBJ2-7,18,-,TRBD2,TGTGCCAGCAGCTTGTTGACTAGCGGGGGGGCCTTGAACAGAGAGCAGTACTTC,CASSLLTSGGALNREQYF
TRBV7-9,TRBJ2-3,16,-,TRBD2,TGTGCCAGCAGCTTAGGGCTAGCGGCCCTCACAGATACGCAGTATTTT,CASSLGLAALTDTQYF
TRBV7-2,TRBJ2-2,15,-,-,TGTGCCAGCAGCTTACAGGGCGGGAACACCGGGGAGCTGTTTTTT,CASSLQGGNTGELFF
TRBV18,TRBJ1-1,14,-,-,TGTGCCAGCTCACGGACAGCGGGGGACACTGAAGCTTTCTTT,CASSRTAGDTEAFF
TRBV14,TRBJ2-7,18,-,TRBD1,TGTGCCAGCAGCCAAGAGGAACTTCCGGGACAGGGCTCCTACGAGCAGTACTTC,CASSQEELPGQGSYEQYF
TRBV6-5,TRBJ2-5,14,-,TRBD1,TGTGCCAGCAGCCACAGGGGGGAGAGGGAGACCCAGTACTTC,CASSHRGERETQYF
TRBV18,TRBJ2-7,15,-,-,TGTGCCAGCTCACCACCGGGAGCTGGGTCCTACGAGCAGTACTTC,CASSPPGAGSYEQYF
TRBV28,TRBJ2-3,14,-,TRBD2,TGTGCCAGCGAATCTAGCGGGTTTGGGGATACGCAGTATTTT,CASESSGFGDTQYF
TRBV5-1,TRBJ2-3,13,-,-,TGCGCCAGCAGTCTGGAGACCACAGATACGCAGTATTTT,CASSLETTDTQYF
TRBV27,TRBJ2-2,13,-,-,TGTGCCAGCAGTTTCTCCTCCGCGGGGGAGCTGTTTTTT,CASSFSSAGELFF
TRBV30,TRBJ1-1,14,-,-,TGTGCCTGGCTCTTTGATCAGGGAGGCACTGAAGCTTTCTTT,CAWLFDQGGTEAFF
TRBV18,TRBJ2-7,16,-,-,TGTGCCAGCTCACCGGCGAGAGGGGGGGAAGTCTACGAGCAGTACTTC,CASSPARGGEVYEQYF
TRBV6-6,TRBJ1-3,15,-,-,TGTGCCAGCAGTTACGAGGATCGTTCTGGAAACACCATATATTTT,CASSYEDRSGNTIYF
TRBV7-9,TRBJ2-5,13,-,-,TGTGCCAGCAGCAATTCAGGGCGGGAGACCCAGTACTTC,CASSNSGRETQYF
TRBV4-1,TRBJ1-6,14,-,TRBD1,TGCGCCAGCAGCCAAACGGACAGGAATTCACCCCTCCACTTT,CASSQTDRNSPLHF
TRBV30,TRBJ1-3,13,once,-,TGTGCCTGGTCGGACAACTCTGGAAACACCATATATTTT,CAWSDNSGNTIYF
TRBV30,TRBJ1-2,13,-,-,TGTGCCTGGGCAAGGGAGGAATTCGATGGCTACACCTTC,CAWAREEFDGYTF
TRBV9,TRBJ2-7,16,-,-,TGTGCCAGCAGCGTAGGTCCACAGGGGGGGGCCTACGAGCAGTACTTC,CASSVGPQGGAYEQYF
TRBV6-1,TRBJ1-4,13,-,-,TGTGCCAGCACCCGGGGGACTAATGAAAAACTGTTTTTT,CASTRGTNEKLFF
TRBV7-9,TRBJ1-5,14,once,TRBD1,TGTGCCAGCAGCTCAACAGGGGGCAATCAGCCCCAGCATTTT,CASSSTGGNQPQHF
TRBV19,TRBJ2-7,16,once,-,TGTGCCAGTAGTATAGCGGGCGGGGTTGGATCCTACGAGCAGTACTTC,CASSIAGGVGSYEQYF
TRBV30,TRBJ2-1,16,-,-,TGTGCCTGGTCCCCGGCCTGGGGACAACTTTACAATGAGCAGTTCTTC,CAWSPAWGQLYNEQFF
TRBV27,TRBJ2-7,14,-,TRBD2,TGTGCCAGCAGTTGGGCGGGGGGGACCTACGAGCAGTACTTC,CASSWAGGTYEQYF
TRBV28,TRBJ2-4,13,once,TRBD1,TGTGCCAGCAGTTGGGACAGGCGAAACATTCAGTACTTC,CASSWDRRNIQYF
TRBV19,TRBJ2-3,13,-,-,TGTGCCAGTAGTATAGCAGCCAGGGATACGCAGTATTTT,CASSIAARDTQYF
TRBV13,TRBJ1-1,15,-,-,TGTGCCAGCAGCTTAGCCGGGGGGTTGTGGACTGAAGCTTTCTTT,CASSLAGGLWTEAFF
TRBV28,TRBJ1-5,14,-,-,TGTGCCAGCAGCCTAACAGGAGTCTGGCAGCCCCAGCATTTT,CASSLTGVWQPQHF
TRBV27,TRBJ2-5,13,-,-,TGTGCCAGCAGGGCCCTCACTAAAGAGACCCAGTACTTC,CASRALTKETQYF
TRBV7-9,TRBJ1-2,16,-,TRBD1,TGTGCCAGCAGCACTGACAGGGCCCCTACTAACTATGGCTACACCTTC,CASSTDRAPTNYGYTF
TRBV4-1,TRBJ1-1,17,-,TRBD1,TGCGCCAGCAGCCGGGGACAGGGGTCGGCGATGAACACTGAAGCTTTCTTT,CASSRGQGSAMNTEAFF
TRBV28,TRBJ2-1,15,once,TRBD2,TGTGCCAGCGGCAGACTAGCGGGGGGGAAGAATGAGCAGTTCTTC,CASGRLAGGKNEQFF
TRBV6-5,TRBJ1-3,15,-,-,TGTGCCAGCAGTTCACTGGGGGGTTATGGAAACACCATATATTTT,CASSSLGGYGNTIYF
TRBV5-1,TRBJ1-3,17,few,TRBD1,TGCGCCAGCAGCTTGACCCCCCAGGGGGAAAGTGGAAACACCATATATTTT,CASSLTPQGESGNTIYF
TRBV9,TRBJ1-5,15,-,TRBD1,TGTGCCAGCAGCGTAGGGGGACAGGGAAATCAGCCCCAGCATTTT,CASSVGGQGNQPQHF
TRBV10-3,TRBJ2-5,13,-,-,TGTGCCATCAGTTCGGGGGATAAAGAGACCCAGTACTTC,CAISSGDKETQYF
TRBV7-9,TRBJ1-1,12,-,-,TGTGCCAGCAGCTTCTCGGGCACTGAAGCTTTCTTT,CASSFSGTEAFF
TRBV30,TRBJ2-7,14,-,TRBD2,TGTGCCTGGAGTGTTTCGGGACTAGCGGGCGAGCAGTACTTC,CAWSVSGLAGEQYF
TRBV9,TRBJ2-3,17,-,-,TGTGCCAGCAGCGGTACTGGATGGGCTGTCAGCACAGATACGCAGTATTTT,CASSGTGWAVSTDTQYF
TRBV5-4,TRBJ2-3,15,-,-,TGTGCCAGCAGCTTGGCCGGGAAAAGCGCAGATACGCAGTATTTT,CASSLAGKSADTQYF
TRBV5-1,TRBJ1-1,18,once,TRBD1,TGCGCCAGCAGCTTTTTCCGGGACAGCAAATCAGGGGACACTGAAGCTTTCTTT,CASSFFRDSKSGDTEAFF
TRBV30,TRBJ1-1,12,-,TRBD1,TGTGCCTGGAAAGGGGACAGCGGTTCGGCTTTCTTT,CAWKGDSGSAFF
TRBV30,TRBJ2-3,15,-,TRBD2,TGTGCCTTAGTAGCGGGGGGCCCTAGCACAGATACGCAGTATTTT,CALVAGGPSTDTQYF
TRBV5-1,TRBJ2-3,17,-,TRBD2,TGCGCCAGCAGCTTGGGTAGTAGCGGGGGATTCACAGATACGCAGTATTTT,CASSLGSSGGFTDTQYF